A selection of T cell receptor beta chains follows, all from one sample in a study of low-dose radiotherapy and immunotherapy resistance in tumors. TCRdb analysed the reads with MiXCR anew, one entry per CDR3 protein. The profile shows some 94,000 distinct CDR3 sequences, roughly 20% of them singletons. The sequencing here drew on PBMCs, taken after low-dose radiotherapy plus immunotherapy. These receptors were obtained from a female donor with ovarian cancer. Each CDR3 is given with its conserved first and last residue. Fields, in order: D gene, V gene, CDR3 length, CDR3 protein. The D gene is left open where the match is weak.

>TRBD2|TRBV11-2|19
CASSLGSSGRGPSYNEQFF
>NA|TRBV24-1|15
CATSDLGPVDNEQFF
>NA|TRBV27|14
CASSLSWATYGYTF
>TRBD1|TRBV29-1|13
CSVNQGAYYGYTF
>TRBD2|TRBV20-1|17
CSAGRTSGSTSYNEQFF
>NA|TRBV2|11
CASSGYYEQYF
>NA|TRBV7-2|18
CASSLVGGSGTTGNTIYF
>NA|TRBV9|14
CASSVSTGATEAFF
>TRBD1|TRBV3-1|13
CASSQGQGYEQYF
>NA|TRBV30|12
CAWKRRDTEAFF
>NA|TRBV5-1|15
CASSLVQGLAYEQYF